These 22 T cell receptor beta chains share one sample of origin, sequenced in a study of blood T cell repertoires in COVID-19. Only in-frame clones appear in the TCRdb table, and some are missing; sequencing was by immunoSEQ multiplex PCR. Among 79,000 or so clones listed, approximately 87% were seen once. Sequencing input: peripheral blood. The source is a human donor in a cohort sampled during active COVID-19.

This chain uses TRBV28 with TRBJ1-5, with 10 bases identical to TRBD1. The trim removed 3 bases at V and 4 bases at J, leaving 3 bases unmatched. Looked up from germline, CDR1 is MDHEN and CDR2 is SYDVKM. This CDR3 has 15 residues. The CDR3 DNA reads TGTGCCAGCAGTTTTCGGACAGGGGGAAATCAGCCCCAGCATTTT. Its protein is CASSFRTGGNQPQHF.

In its sample, this clone was seen a few times. The J gene is TRBJ1-1, the V gene TRBV3-1 (or the pseudogene TRBV3-2); D not resolved. V lost 2 bases and J lost 1, with 14 bases in between. Looked up from germline, CDR1 is LGHDT and CDR2 is YNNKEL (reference sequence). This CDR3 contains 16 residues. The CDR3 spells CASSQRRSIENTEAFF. In DNA, the CDR3 is TGTGCCAGCAGCCAACGACGGAGTATAGAGAACACTGAAGCTTTCTTT.

The rearrangement joins TRBV7-9 to TRBJ1-1; no clear D gene. Germline CDR1 SEHNR, CDR2 FQNEAQ (reference sequence). V was shortened by 2 bases and J by 1 base, with 8 bases between the two germline ends. This CDR3 contains 14 residues. The CDR3 nucleotides read TGTGCCAGCAGCTTAACGCGGGGGAACACTGAAGCTTTCTTT. Protein product: CASSLTRGNTEAFF.

This sequence joins TRBV27 and TRBJ2-7; no clear D. Germline loops: CDR1 MNHEY, CDR2 SMNVEV (reference sequence). The CDR3 has 13 amino acids. V was cut by 4 bases and J by 0 bases, with 7 bases left in between. For the CDR3, the DNA is TGTGCCAGCAGTTGGAGTAGCTCCTACGAGCAGTACTTC. It translates to CASSWSSSYEQYF.

This sequence joins TRBV27 and TRBJ2-1; tentative D call: TRBD2 (6 bases). V lost 6 bases and J lost 2, with 17 bases in between. This CDR3 region has 16 residues. The germline gives CDR1 MNHEY, CDR2 SMNVEV (reference sequence). CDR3 DNA: TGTGCCAGCAGGCCGGGGAGGAGCGTGCCCTACAATGAGCAGTTCTTC. It is translated as CASRPGRSVPYNEQFF.

The rearrangement links TRBV3-1 (or the pseudogene TRBV3-2) to TRBJ1-4; D is perhaps TRBD1 (6 bases). Germline values: CDR1 LGHDT, CDR2 YNNKEL (reference sequence). V lost 10 bases to trimming and J lost 4 bases, with 13 bases between them. The CDR3 covers 13 residues. The DNA for the CDR3 is TGTGCCACCTCAACAGGGCTTAATGAAAAACTGTTTTTT. Translation: CATSTGLNEKLFF.

Here the CDR3 reads CASSRSGTSTDTQYF. In DNA form, the CDR3 reads TGCGCCAGCAGTAGGTCCGGGACTAGCACAGATACGCAGTATTTT. The chain recombines TRBV10-1 with TRBJ2-3, with D perhaps TRBD2 (6 bases). Looked up from germline, CDR1 is WNHNN and CDR2 is SYGVQD (reference sequence). V gave up 5 bases and J gave up 0 bases, with 12 bases separating them. This CDR3 is 15 amino acids long.

The rearrangement links TRBV19 to TRBJ2-7; 7 bases match TRBD2. The CDR3 extends over 15 amino acids. The V gene's germline CDR1 is LNHDA and CDR2 SQIVND (reference sequence). Losses at the gene ends were 5 bases for V and 0 bases for J; bases not matched to a gene: 7. CDR3 amino acids: CASSPQAGSSYEQYF. The DNA for the CDR3 is TGTGCCAGTAGTCCCCAAGCGGGGAGCTCCTACGAGCAGTACTTC.

The table lists this clone with many counts. The V and J genes are TRBV9 and TRBJ1-2; perhaps TRBD1 as D (5 bases). Trimming stripped 1 base from V and 6 bases from J, with 22 bases between. The germline V gene encodes CDR1 SGDLS and CDR2 YYNGEE. The CDR3 totals 17 residues. CDR3 protein: CASSVSFDSGLGDGYTF. CDR3 nucleotides: TGTGCCAGCAGCGTATCGTTCGACTCGGGCCTAGGGGATGGCTACACCTTC.

The table lists this clone with a count of one. The V and J genes are TRBV2 and TRBJ2-1; TRBD1 agrees at 11 bases. The V gene end was trimmed by 10 bases and the J gene end by 5 bases; junction bases not matched to a gene: 25. Per the germline V gene, CDR1 is SNHLY and CDR2 is FYNNEI. The CDR3 runs 20 residues. CDR3 residues: CATRDRGGVAGTEAHNEQFF. The CDR3 coding sequence is TGTGCCACCCGGGACAGGGGGGGGGTAGCGGGAACCGAAGCTCACAATGAGCAGTTCTTC. Using reference TRBV2 and TRBJ2-1 for the parts outside the CDR3, the full variable domain is EPEVTQTPSHQVTQMGQEVILRCVPISNHLYFYWYRQILGQKVEFLVSFYNNEISEKSEIFDDQFSVERPDGSNFTLKIRSTKLEDSAMYFCATRDRGGVAGTEAHNEQFFGPGTRLTVL.

The gene calls are TRBV7-3 and TRBJ2-1; TRBD2 matches 14 bases. In germline, CDR1 is SGHTA, CDR2 FQGTGA. Germline trimming cut 11 bases from V and 5 bases from J; bases unmatched to any gene: 11. The CDR3 spans 16 residues. CDR3 region: CAYRLAGGPDNNEQFF. The CDR3 DNA reads TGTGCCTACAGACTAGCGGGAGGGCCGGACAACAATGAGCAGTTCTTC.

The chain is built from TRBV29-1 and TRBJ1-2; the match to TRBD1 covers 9 bases. After removal of 5 bases from V and 7 bases from J, the junction contained 11 bases not matched to a gene. Germline V gives CDR1 SQVTM, CDR2 ANQGSEA. The CDR3 covers 14 residues. The CDR3 DNA reads TGCAGCGTTACTACAGGGGGCGCGGCCGCTGGCTACACCTTC. It yields the protein CSVTTGGAAAGYTF.

The chain is built from TRBV28 and TRBJ1-2; TRBD1 aligns across 10 bases. V was pared by 7 bases and J by 6 bases, with 2 bases of the junction left unmatched. The V gene's germline CDR1 is MDHEN and CDR2 SYDVKM. The CDR3 contains 12 residues. The chain's CDR3 is CASTTGGDGYTF. The CDR3 DNA reads TGTGCCAGCACGACAGGGGGCGATGGCTACACCTTC.

This chain uses TRBV20-1 with TRBJ2-5, with 8 positions matching TRBD1. V shed 4 bases and J 4 bases; nucleotides not matched to a gene: 5. This CDR3 is 13 amino acids long. The V gene's germline CDR1 is DFQATT and CDR2 SNEGSKA (reference sequence). CDR3 DNA sequence: TGCAGTGCTACTGACAGGGGTAGAGAGACCCAGTACTTC. It codes for CSATDRGRETQYF.

This chain connects TRBV19 to TRBJ2-5; the D gene is possibly TRBD1 (5 bases). This CDR3 is 15 amino acids long. Trimming stripped 3 bases from V and 5 bases from J, with 16 bases between. Germline values: CDR1 LNHDA, CDR2 SQIVND (reference sequence). CDR3 region: CASSIAGPRVETQYF. CDR3 DNA sequence: TGTGCCAGTAGTATTGCAGGGCCACGGGTCGAGACCCAGTACTTC.

There are a few counts of this clone. The chain combines TRBV6-5 with TRBJ1-1; D may be TRBD1 (5 bases). Germline V CDR1 and CDR2: MNHEY, SVGAGI. V was shortened by 8 bases and J by 1 base, with 14 bases between the two germline ends. The length of the CDR3 is 14 residues. CDR3 in amino acids: CASSRVWENTEAFF. The CDR3 nucleotides are TGTGCCAGCTCCAGGGTCTGGGAGAACACTGAAGCTTTCTTT.

This clone showed up just a few times. The chain recombines TRBV5-1 with TRBJ2-7; TRBD2 matches at 9 bases. With V trimmed by 3 bases and J by 4 bases, 14 bases remained unmatched. Germline CDR1 is SGHRS and CDR2 is YFSETQ. This CDR3 has 17 residues. For the CDR3, the DNA is TGCGCCAGCAGCTCAACTTTAGCGGGAGAAAGGCCGTACGAGCAGTACTTC. This codes for CASSSTLAGERPYEQYF.

This chain uses TRBV18 with TRBJ1-1; 7 bases align to TRBD1. Germline values: CDR1 KGHSH, CDR2 LQKENI. Trimming at V came to 6 bases and at J to 6 bases, leaving 10 bases not matched to a gene. CDR3 length: 14 amino acids. This chain's CDR3 is CASSIIRDSAEAFF. For the CDR3, the DNA is TGTGCCAGCTCCATTATAAGGGACAGTGCTGAAGCTTTCTTT.

This chain connects TRBV21-1 to TRBJ2-5; the table's D call, TRBD2, has no DNA check behind it. TRBV21-1 is a listed pseudogene. CDR3 size: 17 residues. Written as DNA, the CDR3 is TGTGCCAGCAGCAAATTAGGAGGGACTACCCTCTGGGAGACCCAGTACTTC. It encodes CASSKLGGTTLWETQYF.

The J gene is TRBJ2-3, the V gene TRBV28, with TRBD2 matching 7 bases. The germline CDR1 and CDR2 sequences are MDHEN and SYDVKM. The ends lost 7 bases at V and 3 bases at J; junction bases unmatched: 7. There are 14 residues in the CDR3. CDR3 sequence (DNA): TGTGCCAGCAATGTCGGGGGAGGGACAGATACGCAGTATTTT. This encodes CASNVGGGTDTQYF.

The chain carries TRBV7-3 and TRBJ2-3, with a possible D match to TRBD1 (6 bases). The CDR3 has 17 residues. Between the trimmed V and J ends, which lost 2 bases and 4 bases, there was a span of 19 bases. Germline V gives CDR1 SGHTA, CDR2 FQGTGA. CDR3 in amino acids: CASSLAPGVGAADTQYF. For the CDR3, the DNA is TGTGCCAGCAGCTTAGCCCCCGGGGTGGGGGCCGCAGATACGCAGTATTTT.

The chain uses TRBV19 and TRBJ1-2, with 9 bases that match TRBD1. The CDR3 contains 15 residues. Germline CDR1 and CDR2: LNHDA and SQIVND (reference sequence). J lost 8 bases, V lost 11 bases, and 18 bases had no gene match. Here the CDR3 DNA reads TGTGCCTGCTCCGGGGACAGGGAACCGTCCTGGGGCTACACCTTC. Protein sequence: CACSGDREPSWGYTF.